Below are 14 T cell receptor beta chains sequenced from a single sample in a study of CD8 T cells in Susac syndrome. A quantity of about 0.45 to 1 ug RNA underwent reverse transcription using random hexamers. One entry per CDR3 protein, called by TCRdb with MiXCR from the immunoSEQ multiplex PCR reads. Among 400,000 to 550,000 distinct CDR3 sequences listed, around 85% were seen once. Source material: CD8+ T cells from PBMCs. These TCRs come from a human donor with multiple sclerosis.

V and J are TRBV27 and TRBJ1-1, with 9 positions matching TRBD1. CDR3 size: 14 residues. With 4 bases clipped from V and 3 bases from J, the junction kept 3 bases outside the gene matches. Germline lookup yields CDR1 MNHEY and CDR2 SMNVEV (reference sequence). DNA for the CDR3: TGTGCCAGCAGTTCCCGACAGGGGGACACTGAAGCTTTCTTT. Its protein product is CASSSRQGDTEAFF.

This chain uses TRBV29-1 with TRBJ1-1, with D tentatively TRBD1 (5 bases). Germline values: CDR1 SQVTM, CDR2 ANQGSEA. This CDR3 region has 12 residues. With 3 bases removed from V and 4 bases from J, the gap between germline ends came to 9 bases. The CDR3 DNA is TGCAGCGTTGAGGGGGTCGGCACTGAAGCTTTCTTT. Its protein is CSVEGVGTEAFF.

V gene TRBV20-1 combines with J gene TRBJ1-4; D is possibly TRBD1 (6 bases). Germline V gives CDR1 DFQATT, CDR2 SNEGSKA (reference sequence). The CDR3 extends over 14 amino acids. V lost 6 bases and J 7 bases, leaving 18 bases between the germline ends. CDR3 nucleotide sequence: TGCAGTGCGCCGGTGGGGGGGCGCGGTGAAAAACTGTTTTTT. As protein: CSAPVGGRGEKLFF.

The rearrangement uses TRBV4-1 and TRBJ1-3; the D gene is possibly TRBD1 (6 bases). Germline values: CDR1 MGHRA, CDR2 YSYEKL. This CDR3 is built from 15 residues. V lost 4 bases to trimming and J lost 9 bases, with 19 bases between them. The CDR3 DNA reads TGCGCCAGCAGCCCGGAGGGGGGAGGAGGTTTCACCATATATTTT. It translates to CASSPEGGGGFTIYF.

The V gene is TRBV6-5, the J gene TRBJ2-7; TRBD1 matches at 8 bases. V lost 4 bases and J lost 3; bases outside the gene matches: 2. Germline lookup yields CDR1 MNHEY and CDR2 SVGAGI. CDR3 size: 13 residues. The CDR3 region is CASSSTGGYEQYF. Here the CDR3 DNA reads TGTGCCAGCAGTTCTACAGGGGGCTACGAGCAGTACTTC.

This clonotype was recorded only once. This chain links TRBV29-1 with TRBJ2-7; D gene ambiguous. V lost 4 bases and J lost 3, with 19 bases in between. Germline CDR1 SQVTM, CDR2 ANQGSEA. The CDR3 totals 15 residues. Here the CDR3 DNA reads TGCAGCGTTGCAACTTCGGGCAGGCCCGACTACGAGCAGTACTTC. Protein sequence: CSVATSGRPDYEQYF.

This clonotype has only a few counts. The chain combines TRBV5-5 with TRBJ1-2; no firm D call. The CDR3 extends over 14 amino acids. Germline CDR1 and CDR2: SGHKS and YYEKEE (reference sequence). Trimming stripped 4 bases from V and 4 bases from J, with 14 bases between. CDR3 DNA: TGTGCCAGCAGCATTGGTACCGTGGGCTATGGCTACACCTTC. Translation gives CASSIGTVGYGYTF.

CDR3 in DNA: TGTGCCAGCAGCTTGGAAGGGATTAGTATAGGGGCGGGTGAAGAGACCCAGTACTTC. This translates into CASSLEGISIGAGEETQYF. The chain couples TRBV5-5 to TRBJ2-5; D is perhaps TRBD1 or TRBD2 (5 bases each). This CDR3 contains 19 residues. Per the germline V gene, CDR1 is SGHKS and CDR2 is YYEKEE (reference sequence). V shed 0 bases and J shed 3 bases, with 24 bases lying between them. Using reference TRBV5-5 and TRBJ2-5 for the parts outside the CDR3, the full variable domain is DAGVTQSPTHLIKTRGQQVTLRCSPISGHKSVSWYQQVLGQGPQFIFQYYEKEERGRGNFPDRFSARQFPNYSSELNVNALLLGDSALYLCASSLEGISIGAGEETQYFGPGTRLLVL.

The chain's CDR3 is CASSFYREGGGTEAFF. For the CDR3, the DNA is TGTGCCAGCAGTTTCTATCGAGAGGGAGGAGGCACTGAAGCTTTCTTT. The rearrangement links TRBV28 to TRBJ1-1; D not certain. The V gene's germline CDR1 is MDHEN and CDR2 SYDVKM. Deletions cut 3 bases from V and 4 bases from J, with 18 bases between. This CDR3 is built from 16 residues. Using reference TRBV28 and TRBJ1-1 for the parts outside the CDR3, the full variable domain is DVKVTQSSRYLVKRTGEKVFLECVQDMDHENMFWYRQDPGLGLRLIYFSYDVKMKEKGDIPEGYSVSREKKERFSLILESASTNQTSMYLCASSFYREGGGTEAFFGQGTRLTVV.

This clonotype was counted only a few times. V and J are TRBV5-6 and TRBJ2-7, with D possibly matching TRBD2 (6 bases). Trimming took off 0 bases at V and 3 bases at J, with 10 bases between the two ends. Germline CDR1 SGHDT, CDR2 YYEEEE. This CDR3 comprises 14 residues. CDR3 region: CASSLGLVDYEQYF. The CDR3 nucleotides are TGTGCCAGCAGCTTGGGACTAGTCGACTACGAGCAGTACTTC. Together with reference TRBV5-6 and TRBJ2-7, the CDR3 gives the full variable domain: DAGVTQSPTHLIKTRGQQVTLRCSPKSGHDTVSWYQQALGQGPQFIFQYYEEEERQRGNFPDRFSGHQFPNYSSELNVNALLLGDSALYLCASSLGLVDYEQYFGPGTRLTVT.

This clonotype was recorded a few times. The genes are TRBV30 and TRBJ1-1, with 10 bases fitting TRBD1. The CDR3 spans 14 residues. The V and J ends lost 5 bases and 5 bases, in that order; junction bases with no gene match: 8. From germline, CDR1 is GTSNPN and CDR2 SVGIG (reference sequence). The DNA for the CDR3 is TGTGCCTGGCGAACCGGGACAGGGGAAACTGAAGCTTTCTTT. Translated: CAWRTGTGETEAFF. The whole variable domain, filled in from reference TRBV30 and TRBJ1-1, reads SQTIHQWPATLVQPVGSPLSLECTVEGTSNPNLYWYRQAAGRGLQLLFYSVGIGQISSEVPQNLSASRPQDRQFILSSKKLLLSDSGFYLCAWRTGTGETEAFFGQGTRLTVV.

This chain connects TRBV6-5 to TRBJ2-2; D may correspond to TRBD1 or TRBD2 (5 bases each). The CDR3 sequence is 15 residues long. The germline CDR1 and CDR2 sequences are MNHEY and SVGAGI. The ends were cut back, 2 bases at V and 3 bases at J, with 10 bases in the middle. The CDR3 region has the DNA TGTGCCAGCAGTTACGGGGGTCCGGACACCGGGGAGCTGTTTTTT. This encodes CASSYGGPDTGELFF.

This chain uses TRBV28 with TRBJ1-3, with unresolved D. CDR1 is MDHEN and CDR2 is SYDVKM in the germline V gene. The V end was cut by 8 bases, the J end by 0 bases, with 11 bases between. The CDR3 spans 14 residues. CDR3 sequence: CASAHQSSGNTIYF. CDR3 in DNA: TGTGCCAGCGCACACCAAAGCTCTGGAAACACCATATATTTT. Combining the CDR3 with reference TRBV28 and TRBJ1-3 gives the whole variable domain DVKVTQSSRYLVKRTGEKVFLECVQDMDHENMFWYRQDPGLGLRLIYFSYDVKMKEKGDIPEGYSVSREKKERFSLILESASTNQTSMYLCASAHQSSGNTIYFGEGSWLTVV.

This clonotype appeared once. The CDR3 sequence is CSALQPLARLSTDTQYF. Here the CDR3 DNA reads TGCAGTGCTCTTCAACCTCTAGCGAGACTCAGCACAGATACGCAGTATTTT. This chain links TRBV20-1 with TRBJ2-3; a weak D match, TRBD2 (6 bases). Germline V lookup: CDR1 DFQATT, CDR2 SNEGSKA (reference sequence). This CDR3 has 17 amino acids. Trimming stripped 5 bases from V and 0 bases from J, with 21 bases between.